This section outlines one T cell receptor beta chain sequence together with its context. The junction had 1 base not matched to a gene; V was cut back by 4 bases and J by 4 bases. Germline assignment: CDR1 WNHNN and CDR2 SYGVQD (reference sequence). The CDR3 runs 14 residues. This entry belongs to a study of blood T cell repertoires in COVID-19. Repertoires were generated with immunoSEQ multiplex PCR, while TCRdb's copy carries only in-frame clones and drops some. The table has some 180,000 clones, about 90% seen once; the top ten hold roughly 0.6%. Material for sequencing was peripheral blood. V usage is TRBV10-1 and J usage is TRBJ2-3, with 11 bases matching TRBD1. This receptor was obtained from a man aged 45-60 years with acute or convalescent COVID-19. The CDR3 region is CASSGGQGADTQYF. The CDR3 DNA follows: TGCGCCAGCAGTGGGGGACAGGGGGCAGATACGCAGTATTTT.